This T cell receptor beta chain was recorded in a study of blood T cells in healthy people across ages. Broader study findings: Unsorted PBMCs prevented conclusive naive versus antigen-experienced comparison.

The sample, roughly 9.1 milliliters of peripheral blood, was drawn from each donor. This clonotype was recorded at least ten times. Its antigen is unidentified. The authors ran a second PCR of 7 to 11 cycles using a sample-barcoded 5' primer and a J-beta primer mix. The study obtained at least 2.5 million CDR3-containing paired-end reads from every sample. TCRdb passed the 5' RACE reads through MiXCR, listing each CDR3 protein once. The repertoire consists of 1.8 million or so distinct CDR3 sequences, with roughly two fifths occurring once and the leading ten covering 23%. Germline V gives CDR1 SQVTM, CDR2 ANQGSEA. The CDR3 covers 12 residues. Trimming pared 6 bases from V and 6 bases from J, leaving 15 bases between.

V is TRBV29-1 and J is TRBJ2-7; a weak D match, TRBD1 (5 bases). This clonotype was obtained from a human donor in good health. The sample consisted of blood. The CDR3 sequence is CSVYLGALEQYF. The CDR3 bases are TGCAGCGTATACCTTGGGGCCCTCGAGCAGTACTTC.